These 20 T cell receptor beta chains originate from one sample sequenced in a study of shared clonotypes between healthy human individuals. Using immunoSEQ multiplex PCR, the repertoire was profiled, and TCRdb retains in-frame clones only, with some absent. There are 2,500,000 or so clones in the sample; roughly 92% occur only once, and about 0.13% lies in the top ten. Sequencing was carried out using naive CD4+ T cells sorted from blood. As to subset: CD45RA+ positively selected. These receptors were taken from a man younger than 35 in good health.

DNA of the CDR3: TGTGCCTGGAGACCCCCCAACAGGGCTAGCTCCTACGAGCAGTACTTC. This translates into CAWRPPNRASSYEQYF. The chain links TRBV30 to TRBJ2-7; the D gene is possibly TRBD1 (6 bases). This CDR3 contains 16 residues. The germline CDR1 and CDR2 sequences are GTSNPN and SVGIG (reference sequence). V lost 3 bases and J lost 0, with 18 bases in between. Using reference TRBV30 and TRBJ2-7 for the parts outside the CDR3, the full variable domain is SQTIHQWPATLVQPVGSPLSLECTVEGTSNPNLYWYRQAAGRGLQLLFYSVGIGQISSEVPQNLSASRPQDRQFILSSKKLLLSDSGFYLCAWRPPNRASSYEQYFGPGTRLTVT.

The chain is built from TRBV27 and TRBJ2-5; tentative D call: TRBD2 (7 bases). The ends were cut back, 10 bases at V and 5 bases at J, with 23 bases in the middle. Germline CDR1 and CDR2: MNHEY and SMNVEV (reference sequence). The CDR3 has 15 amino acids. CDR3 nucleotide sequence: TGTGCCATCGAAAACTCCCGGTGGGGGGGCGAGACCCAGTACTTC. Amino acids: CAIENSRWGGETQYF.

Only one count was recorded for this clone. The chain combines TRBV6-5 with TRBJ2-2; 9 bases line up with TRBD1. There are 14 residues in the CDR3. Germline values: CDR1 MNHEY, CDR2 SVGAGI. J was trimmed by 6 bases and V by 2 bases; bases with no gene match: 1. Written as DNA, the CDR3 is TGTGCCAGCAGTTACACAGGGGGCCCCGGGGAGCTGTTTTTT. This encodes CASSYTGGPGELFF.

The chain carries TRBV29-1 and TRBJ2-5; 7 bases fit TRBD1. J lost 7 bases, V lost 5 bases, and 7 bases had no gene match. This CDR3 contains 12 residues. Per germline, CDR1 SQVTM and CDR2 ANQGSEA. CDR3 amino acids: CSVLQGSATQYF. The CDR3 DNA sequence: TGCAGCGTTTTACAGGGGAGCGCGACCCAGTACTTC.

The rearrangement joins TRBV5-1 to TRBJ2-7, with D possibly being TRBD1 (6 bases). The germline V gene has CDR1 SGHRS and CDR2 YFSETQ. Trimming pared 0 bases from V and 6 bases from J, leaving 16 bases between. The CDR3 is 15 residues long. This chain's CDR3 is CASSLAAGVYGEQYF. CDR3 nucleotide sequence: TGCGCCAGCAGCTTGGCGGCAGGGGTTTATGGCGAGCAGTACTTC. The whole variable domain, filled in from reference TRBV5-1 and TRBJ2-7, reads KAGVTQTPRYLIKTRGQQVTLSCSPISGHRSVSWYQQTPGQGLQFLFEYFSETQRNKGNFPGRFSGRQFSNSRSEMNVSTLELGDSALYLCASSLAAGVYGEQYFGPGTRLTVT.

This clone was observed a few times. This rearrangement joins TRBV7-9 to TRBJ1-6; D not resolved. The CDR3 sequence is 13 residues long. The germline V gene encodes CDR1 SEHNR and CDR2 FQNEAQ (reference sequence). Trimming cost V 7 bases and J 10 bases, with 14 bases left between them. Here the CDR3 reads CASTALPGSPLHF. CDR3 coding DNA: TGTGCCAGCACCGCTCTTCCGGGGTCACCCCTCCACTTT.

As to this clone: Additional DNA sequences in this sample encode the identical CDR3. The chain uses TRBV7-9 and TRBJ2-5, with unresolved D. Trimming cost V 0 bases and J 1 base, with 9 bases left between them. The germline V gene has CDR1 SEHNR and CDR2 FQNEAQ (reference sequence). The CDR3 contains 15 residues. As DNA, the CDR3 is TGTGCCAGCAGCTTAGCATTGGGCGGCCAAGAGACCCAGTACTTC. Amino acid sequence: CASSLALGGQETQYF.

This clone has only one observation. J is TRBJ2-5 and V is TRBV5-5; 11 nucleotides align to TRBD2. V lost 3 bases to trimming and J lost 1 base; unmatched junction nucleotides: 2. Germline CDR1 reads SGHKS; CDR2 reads YYEKEE (reference sequence). This CDR3 has 15 amino acids. DNA for the CDR3: TGTGCCAGCAGCTCTAGCGGGGGGCCCCAAGAGACCCAGTACTTC. This codes for CASSSSGGPQETQYF.

The rearrangement joins TRBV30 to TRBJ2-3; TRBD2 agrees at 7 bases. The CDR3 runs 15 residues. Germline lookup yields CDR1 GTSNPN and CDR2 SVGIG (reference sequence). After removal of 5 bases from V and 3 bases from J, the junction contained 11 bases not matched to a gene. The CDR3, as DNA: TGTGCCTGGGACTCGGGACTATTAAGGACAGATACGCAGTATTTT. Residues: CAWDSGLLRTDTQYF.

The rearrangement links TRBV11-2 to TRBJ2-7; no clear D gene. V lost 6 bases and J lost 6, with 18 bases in between. Germline V gene sequence: CDR1 SGHAT, CDR2 FQNNGV. This CDR3 is built from 14 residues. CDR3 nucleotides: TGTGCCAGCAGATTACTGGGCGGCTTCCTCGAGCAGTACTTC. Its protein product is CASRLLGGFLEQYF.

Here the CDR3 reads CASSQGVTSGRGTSTDTQYF. The CDR3 DNA sequence: TGCGCCAGCAGCCAAGGGGTTACTAGCGGGAGAGGGACTAGCACAGATACGCAGTATTTT. The chain has TRBV4-3 and TRBJ2-3, with TRBD2 identical over 11 bases. Trimming took 1 base from V and 0 from J; bases not matched to a gene: 12. Germline CDR1 and CDR2: LGHNA and YSLEER. CDR3 size: 20 residues.

This clone was seen only once. Additional DNA sequences in this sample encode the identical CDR3. This CDR3 reads CASSPGLGTDTQYF. The CDR3 region has the DNA TGTGCCAGCAGCCCGGGGCTTGGCACAGATACGCAGTATTTT. V usage is TRBV7-3 and J usage is TRBJ2-3; D tentatively fits TRBD1 or TRBD2 (5 bases each). The CDR3 is 14 amino acids. The germline gives CDR1 SGHTA, CDR2 FQGTGA. Deletions cut 5 bases from V and 1 base from J, with 10 bases between.

The chain carries TRBV6-5 and TRBJ2-7, with D perhaps matching TRBD2 (6 bases). Germline CDR1 and CDR2: MNHEY and SVGAGI. Trimming stripped 7 bases from V and 2 bases from J, with 18 bases between. CDR3 size: 15 residues. This chain's CDR3 is CASTYGGNIPYEQYF. The CDR3 coding sequence is TGTGCCAGCACCTACGGAGGGAACATCCCCTACGAGCAGTACTTC.

Regarding this clone: Other DNA sequences in the sample encode the same CDR3. This chain connects TRBV28 to TRBJ1-2; D ambiguous. The V gene lost 5 bases and the J gene lost 5 bases, with 6 bases spanning the gap. The germline V gene has CDR1 MDHEN and CDR2 SYDVKM. This CDR3 region has 11 residues. The CDR3 region is CASSVGYGYTF. DNA of the CDR3: TGTGCCAGCAGTGTGGGGTATGGCTACACCTTC.

Concerning this clone itself: An end of the junction does not agree with germline; a read error may underlie this. This chain links TRBV2 with TRBJ1-3; 7 bases map to TRBD1. CDR3 length: 13 residues. The germline CDR1 and CDR2 sequences are SNHLY and FYNNEI. CDR3 sequence (DNA): TGTGCCAGCAGTGGCCGGGACAGAAAGACCATATATTTT. Protein product: CASSGRDRKTIYF. Looking up the rest from reference TRBV2 and TRBJ1-3 gives the full variable domain: EPEVTQTPSHQVTQMGQEVILRCVPISNHLYFYWYRQILGQKVEFLVSFYNNEISEKSEIFDDQFSVERPDGSNFTLKIRSTKLEDSAMYFCASSGRDRKTIYFGEGSWLTVV.

As for this clone: At the DNA level, this CDR3 is encoded by other sequences in the same sample as well. The chain is built from TRBV18 and TRBJ1-5; TRBD1 might be the D (5 bases). This CDR3 spans 16 amino acids. Germline-derived CDR1 and CDR2 are KGHSH and LQKENI. V was pared by 0 bases and J by 1 base, with 10 bases between. CDR3 in amino acids: CASSPPGGGSNQPQHF. The CDR3 nucleotides are TGTGCCAGCTCACCACCCGGCGGGGGAAGCAATCAGCCCCAGCATTTT.

The gene calls are TRBV30 and TRBJ2-3; TRBD1 agrees at 7 bases. With V trimmed by 3 bases and J by 2 bases, 11 bases remained unmatched. The length of the CDR3 is 16 residues. Germline V lookup: CDR1 GTSNPN, CDR2 SVGIG (reference sequence). The chain's CDR3 is CAWSPTGTLPTDTQYF. CDR3 bases: TGTGCCTGGAGCCCGACAGGGACCCTCCCCACAGATACGCAGTATTTT.

Details on this clone: At one end the junction does not follow the germline gene, possibly because of a read error. The genes are TRBV18 and TRBJ1-3, with TRBD1 as a possible D gene (6 bases). CDR1 is KGHSH, CDR2 LQKENI, per germline. The CDR3 length is 14 residues. DNA for the CDR3: TGTGCCAGCTCCCCACAGGGAAATGGAAACACCATATATTTT. It encodes CASSPQGNGNTIYF.

V is TRBV10-1 and J is TRBJ1-1, with 9 positions matching TRBD1. V was clipped by 2 bases and J by 12 bases; unmatched bases: 4. The CDR3 has 12 residues. Per germline, CDR1 WNHNN and CDR2 SYGVQD (reference sequence). The CDR3 spells CASSELDRGTFF. The CDR3 coding sequence is TGCGCCAGCAGTGAGCTCGACAGGGGGACTTTCTTT.

V and J are TRBV6-6 and TRBJ1-4; tentative D call: TRBD1 (5 bases). The CDR3 length is 15 residues. Trimming removed 6 bases from V and 0 bases from J, with 11 bases in between. The germline gives CDR1 MNHNY, CDR2 SVGAGI (reference sequence). CDR3 protein: CASSAKGPTNEKLFF. CDR3 DNA sequence: TGTGCCAGCAGCGCCAAGGGGCCAACTAATGAAAAACTGTTTTTT.